This T cell receptor (beta chain) comes out of a study of T cell clonality in common variable immunodeficiency (dated by TCRdb to between 2015 and 2017). The germline V gene (reference sequence) yields DFQATT for CDR1 and SNEGSKA for CDR2. From cysteine to phenylalanine, the CDR3 is 12 amino acids long. Shown are 27 bases from within the CDR3, in frame from base 1. The junction carries 9 bases between V and J, which are trimmed by 6 bases and 4 bases respectively. For sequencing input, CVID and control samples contributed equivalent amounts of genomic DNA. For every sample, a 60 bp segment covering the rearranged TCRbeta CDR3 region was amplified and then sequenced. TCRbeta amplification used the immunoSEQ assay, a bias-corrected multiplex PCR with high-throughput sequencing. For the original study's pipeline: Every unique nucleotide sequence was considered a clone and was annotated with V, D and J genes, copy number and frequency. Sequences were labeled productive if in frame, and non-productive if out of frame or containing stop codons. Clonality was calculated from Shannon's entropy as previously described. Mean CDR3 Kyte-Doolittle hydropathy was derived from the predicted amino acid sequences of productive clones. Using the R hclust function, scaled V gene usage was clustered hierarchically with Manhattan distance and complete linkage. Sharing of clones by CDR3 amino acid sequence was evaluated by resampling 12 repertoires per group over 100 rounds. The repertoires were searched for roughly 69 published EBV-specific and about 250 published CMV-specific TCRbeta sequences. A couple of CVID samples that yielded fewer than 10,000 sequences were excluded from the analysis, so 42 CVID repertoires were retained. In its TCRdb copy, this immuneACCESS table keeps in-frame sequences only and misses some clones. Where compared with another copy, unresolved V genes explain less than half of these, and the others have no known cause. V, J and clone size derive from that table, while D and trimming were established from the DNA sequence. There are tens of thousands of clones in this sample, and none of them is a singleton. The ten largest clones take up approximately 0.8% of the sample.

The sample holds many counts of this clone. Its antigen has not been determined. Read sequence stops 3 residues before the CDR3 end, and the germline J gene provides the missing end. On the study overall, not on this receptor specifically: Although equal DNA input was used, an average of about 80,000 unique sequences per sample was obtained for controls, compared with some 30,000 for CVID samples. It was noted by the authors that sequencing of the repertoires of T cell subpopulations would be needed to clarify the cause of the increased clonality in CVID. Fewer deletions and N-nucleotide insertions were reportedly observed in CVID TCRbeta sequences, and highly modified clones with 13 or more V deletions were reportedly absent from CVID TCRbeta sequences. Compared with healthy controls, CVID subjects showed increased TCRbeta clonality (t-test p = 0.018), a feature most characteristic of about a third of subjects. CVID subjects shared fewer TCRbeta clones with each other than healthy controls did (p < 0.0001). Patient heterogeneity within the CVID cohort put limits on correlating repertoire features with clinical complications.

Predominantly Caucasian heritage was noted among both the CVID patients and the healthy controls. From each donor, roughly 5 to 8.5 ml of heparinized peripheral whole blood was collected. Genomic DNA from adults with common variable immune deficiency (CVID) and from healthy adult controls was used to sequence TCRbeta CDR3 repertoires. A total of 22 healthy adult volunteers (about 12 female and ten or so male; age range about 20 to 70 years, mean age 34) were included in the control group. Diluted blood was density-centrifuged over Hypaque 1077 or Ficoll-Paque to isolate peripheral blood mononuclear cells. Unsorted mononuclear cells served as the source of genomic DNA, which was extracted either by Qiagen column purification or by a centrifugation-based method.

The sequence links TRBV20-1 to TRBJ2-2, with a tentative D gene TRBD1 over 6 matching bases. This clonotype was obtained from a person aged 18 to 69 in good health. The sample consisted of peripheral blood mononuclear cells. The sequenced CDR3 bases are TGCAGTGCCGGACAGTCCACCGGGGAG. It is translated as CSAGQSTGE. The whole CDR3 sequence is CSAGQSTGELFF.